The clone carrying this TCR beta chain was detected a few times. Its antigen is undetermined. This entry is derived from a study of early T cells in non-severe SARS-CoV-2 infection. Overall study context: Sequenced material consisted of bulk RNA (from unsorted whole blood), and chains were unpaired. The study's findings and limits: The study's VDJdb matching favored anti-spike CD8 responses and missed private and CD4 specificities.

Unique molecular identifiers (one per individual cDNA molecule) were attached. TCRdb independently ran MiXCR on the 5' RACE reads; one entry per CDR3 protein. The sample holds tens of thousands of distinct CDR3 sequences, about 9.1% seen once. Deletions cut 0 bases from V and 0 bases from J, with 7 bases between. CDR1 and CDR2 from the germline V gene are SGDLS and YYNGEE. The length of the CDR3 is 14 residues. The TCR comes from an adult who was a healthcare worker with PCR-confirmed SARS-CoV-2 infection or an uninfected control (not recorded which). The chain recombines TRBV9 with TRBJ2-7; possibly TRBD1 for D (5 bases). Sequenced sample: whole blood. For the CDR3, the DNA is TGTGCCAGCAGCGTAGAAGGGGTCTCCTACGAGCAGTACTTC. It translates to CASSVEGVSYEQYF.